This T cell receptor (beta chain) is from a study of blood T cell repertoires in COVID-19. Study as a whole: Donors in the United States, Italy and Spain gave samples during acute or convalescent COVID-19. PBMCs, B-cell-depleted T cells, or T cells were the source of the cDNA or gDNA that made up the material.

Between the trimmed V and J ends, which lost 1 base and 2 bases, there was a span of 9 bases. CDR1 and CDR2 (germline): SGHRS, YFSETQ. This CDR3 comprises 14 residues. Methods used by the authors: Quantification of nucleated cells was approximated via reference gene primer amplification. Measured with immunoSEQ multiplex PCR; TCRdb has only the in-frame clones, and not every one. V and J calls and clone size are given by that table; D and trimming were obtained from the DNA. The repertoire includes approximately 77,000 clones, roughly 80% of them detected once, and about 20% sits in the top ten. The sequence came from an older woman with acute or convalescent COVID-19. Sequenced material: peripheral blood. The genes are TRBV5-1 and TRBJ2-5; possible D gene TRBD2, 5 bases. CDR3 sequence reads: CASSLMSGQETQYF. The CDR3 nucleotides read TGCGCCAGCAGCTTGATGTCGGGGCAAGAGACCCAGTACTTC. Variable domain in full (rest from reference TRBV5-1 and TRBJ2-5): KAGVTQTPRYLIKTRGQQVTLSCSPISGHRSVSWYQQTPGQGLQFLFEYFSETQRNKGNFPGRFSGRQFSNSRSEMNVSTLELGDSALYLCASSLMSGQETQYFGPGTRLLVL.